This T cell receptor (beta chain) appears in the sequencing data of a study of blood T cell repertoires in COVID-19. Using immunoSEQ multiplex PCR, the repertoire was profiled, and TCRdb retains in-frame clones only, with some absent. This table holds hundreds of thousands of clones, roughly 85% found once. CDR3 length: 15 amino acids. Trimming at V came to 4 bases and at J to 6 bases, leaving 7 bases not matched to a gene. In germline, CDR1 is SGHRS, CDR2 YFSETQ. Donors were grouped by their self-reported clinical history. The chain couples TRBV5-1 to TRBJ2-7; TRBD2 agrees at 13 bases. The receptor was isolated from a man aged 30-40 years who had recovered from COVID-19. Material: PBMCs or T cells enriched from blood (not recorded which). CDR3 sequence reads: CASSPTLAGGREQYF. The DNA of the CDR3 is TGCGCCAGCAGCCCGACACTAGCGGGGGGGCGCGAGCAGTACTTC.